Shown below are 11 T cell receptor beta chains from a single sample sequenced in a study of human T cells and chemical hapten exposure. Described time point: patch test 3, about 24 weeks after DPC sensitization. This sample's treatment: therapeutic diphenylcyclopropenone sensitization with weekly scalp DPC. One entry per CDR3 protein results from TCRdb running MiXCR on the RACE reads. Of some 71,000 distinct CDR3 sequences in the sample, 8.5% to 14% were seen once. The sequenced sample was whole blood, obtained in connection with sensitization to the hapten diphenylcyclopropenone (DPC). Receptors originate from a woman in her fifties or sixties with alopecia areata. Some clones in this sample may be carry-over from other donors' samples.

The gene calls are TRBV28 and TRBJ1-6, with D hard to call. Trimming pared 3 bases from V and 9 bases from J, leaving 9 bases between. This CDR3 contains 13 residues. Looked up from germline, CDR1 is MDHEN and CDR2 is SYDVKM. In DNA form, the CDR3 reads TGTGCCAGCAGTTTTCTGGGTGCTTCACCCCTCCACTTT. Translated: CASSFLGASPLHF.

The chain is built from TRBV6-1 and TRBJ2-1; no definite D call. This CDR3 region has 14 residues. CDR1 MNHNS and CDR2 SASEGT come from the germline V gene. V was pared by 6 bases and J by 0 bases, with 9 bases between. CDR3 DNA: TGTGCCAGCAGATTCACGAGCTCCTACAATGAGCAGTTCTTC. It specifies CASRFTSSYNEQFF.

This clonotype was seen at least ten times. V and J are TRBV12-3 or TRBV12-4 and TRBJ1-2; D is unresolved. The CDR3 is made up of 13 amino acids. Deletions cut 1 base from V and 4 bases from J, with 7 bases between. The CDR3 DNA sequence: TGTGCCAGCAGTTTAGGGCAGGTCTATGGCTACACCTTC. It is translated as CASSLGQVYGYTF.

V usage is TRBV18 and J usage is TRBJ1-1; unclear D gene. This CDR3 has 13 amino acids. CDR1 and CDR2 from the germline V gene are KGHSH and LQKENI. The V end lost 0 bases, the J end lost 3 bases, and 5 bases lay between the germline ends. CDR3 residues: CASSPPTDTEAFF. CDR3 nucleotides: TGTGCCAGCTCACCACCCACAGACACTGAAGCTTTCTTT.

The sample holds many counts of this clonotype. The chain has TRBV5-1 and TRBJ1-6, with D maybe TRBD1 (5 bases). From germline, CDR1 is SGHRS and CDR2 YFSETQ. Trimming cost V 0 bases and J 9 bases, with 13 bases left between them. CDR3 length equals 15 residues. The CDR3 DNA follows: TGCGCCAGCAGCTTGGAAGGGGCGAATGGTTCACCCCTCCACTTT. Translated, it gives CASSLEGANGSPLHF.

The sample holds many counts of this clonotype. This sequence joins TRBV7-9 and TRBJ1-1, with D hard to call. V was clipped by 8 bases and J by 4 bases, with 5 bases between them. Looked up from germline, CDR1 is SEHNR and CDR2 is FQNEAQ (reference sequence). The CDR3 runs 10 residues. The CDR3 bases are TGTGCCAGCGCGGGCACTGAAGCTTTCTTT. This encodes CASAGTEAFF.

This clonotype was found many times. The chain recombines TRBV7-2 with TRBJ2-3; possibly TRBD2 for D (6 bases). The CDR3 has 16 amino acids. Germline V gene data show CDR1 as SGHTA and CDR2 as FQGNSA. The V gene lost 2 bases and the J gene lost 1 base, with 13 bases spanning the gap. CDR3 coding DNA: TGTGCCAGCAGCTTAAGGGCGACGGGGGGCACAGATACGCAGTATTTT. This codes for CASSLRATGGTDTQYF.

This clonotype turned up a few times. CDR3 sequence: CASRGDILILNSPLHF. DNA for the CDR3: TGTGCCAGCAGGGGGGACATCCTTATCCTTAATTCACCCCTCCACTTT. The rearrangement links TRBV6-1 to TRBJ1-6; TRBD1 might be the D (6 bases). The CDR3 loop spans 16 amino acids. The germline gives CDR1 MNHNS, CDR2 SASEGT. Trimming shortened V by 6 bases and J by 6 bases, and 18 bases separated the two germline ends.

The CDR3 protein is CASSLALSSGLFF. For the CDR3, the DNA is TGTGCCAGCAGCTTAGCGCTAAGTTCGGGACTGTTTTTT. J is TRBJ1-4 and V is TRBV7-2; no firm D call. This CDR3 is built from 13 residues. Germline V gene sequence: CDR1 SGHTA, CDR2 FQGNSA. V was cut by 0 bases and J by 13 bases, with 12 bases left in between.

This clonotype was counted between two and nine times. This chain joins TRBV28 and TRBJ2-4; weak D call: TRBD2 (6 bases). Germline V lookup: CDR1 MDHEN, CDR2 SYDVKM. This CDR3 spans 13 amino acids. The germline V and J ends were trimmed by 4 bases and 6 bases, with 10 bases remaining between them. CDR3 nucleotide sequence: TGTGCCAGCAGTTGGGGGGAGATAAACATTCAGTACTTC. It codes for CASSWGEINIQYF. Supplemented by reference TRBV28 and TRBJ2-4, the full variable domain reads DVKVTQSSRYLVKRTGEKVFLECVQDMDHENMFWYRQDPGLGLRLIYFSYDVKMKEKGDIPEGYSVSREKKERFSLILESASTNQTSMYLCASSWGEINIQYFGAGTRLSVL.

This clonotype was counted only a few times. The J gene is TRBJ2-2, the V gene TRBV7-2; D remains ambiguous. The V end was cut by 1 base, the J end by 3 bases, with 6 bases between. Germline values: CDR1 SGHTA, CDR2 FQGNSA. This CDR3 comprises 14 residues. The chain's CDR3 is CASSLEVDTGELFF. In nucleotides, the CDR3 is TGTGCCAGCAGCTTAGAAGTCGACACCGGGGAGCTGTTTTTT.